The rows below give T cell receptor beta chains drawn from one sample of a study of metastatic and nonmetastatic thyroid tumors. MiXCR reprocessed the PCR reads for TCRdb. Among some 93,000 clones listed, roughly 12% were seen once. Sequencing used blood. The receptors were gathered from a female donor with papillary thyroid cancer or a benign thyroid nodule (not recorded which). Some clones in this sample may be carry-over from other donors' samples. Both conserved end residues are part of each CDR3. The order of the fields is D gene, J gene, V gene, clone size, CDR3 DNA, CDR3 protein. A D gene is named only where the DNA matches it firmly. Clone size is not always given. Where it is, it says once, few, many or a class for expanded clones.

-,TRBJ2-7,TRBV2,many,TGTGCCAGCAGTGAAGTCTACGAGCAGTGCTTC,CASSEVYEQCF
-,TRBJ2-1,TRBV12-3/TRBV12-4,few,TGTGCCAGCAGTTTGTGTTCTCCTGGAGTGGGGGATGAGCAGTTCTTC,CASSLCSPGVGDEQFF
TRBD1,TRBJ1-5,TRBV29-1,many,TGCAGCGTACGACAGGGTGGTGGCAATCAGCCCCAGCATTTT,CSVRQGGGNQPQHF
-,TRBJ1-2,TRBV28,-,TGTGCCAGCAGTTTTGAGGGACCCTCCTATGGCTACACCTTC,CASSFEGPSYGYTF
-,TRBJ2-7,TRBV24-1,many,TGTGCCACCAGTGATGGTGCGGTGGACGAGCAGTACTTC,CATSDGAVDEQYF
TRBD2,TRBJ2-7,TRBV6-1,many,TGTGCCAGCAGGGTGCGGGAGAGTTACGAGCAGTACTTC,CASRVRESYEQYF
-,TRBJ1-4,TRBV6-1,many,TGTGCCAGCAGTGAAGGTCGGCAATTTAATGAAAAACTGTTTTTT,CASSEGRQFNEKLFF
-,TRBJ2-7,TRBV6-5,-,TGTGCCAGCAGTTCACCGGACAAGACTTTAGAGCAGTACTTC,CASSSPDKTLEQYF
-,TRBJ1-1,TRBV6-1,many,TGTGCCAGCAGTGAAGGGACACACTGGTGGACTGAAGCTTTCTTT,CASSEGTHWWTEAFF
-,TRBJ1-2,TRBV6-2/TRBV6-3,-,TGTGCCATCAGTTACCTGGTGCGCAGGGCATCTTCACAATGCTACACCTTC,CAISYLVRRASSQCYTF
-,TRBJ1-2,TRBV28,many,TGTGCCAGCAGTCCGGGGTCTATCGGGTATGGCTACACCTTC,CASSPGSIGYGYTF
TRBD2,TRBJ2-7,TRBV20-1,many,TGCAGTGCTATTCCGGGACTAGCGGTATACGAGCAGTACTTC,CSAIPGLAVYEQYF
-,TRBJ2-7,TRBV20-1,many,TGCAGTGCTCCTCACCGGGGAGGCGAGCAGTACTTC,CSAPHRGGEQYF
TRBD2,TRBJ2-1,TRBV12-3/TRBV12-4,many,TGTGCCAGCCGACTAGCGGGGGCGTACAATGAGCAGTTCTTC,CASRLAGAYNEQFF
-,TRBJ2-7,TRBV20-1,many,TGCAGTGCTGGTTACGAGCAGTACTTC,CSAGYEQYF
-,TRBJ2-3,TRBV5-6,many,TGTGCCAGCAGCTTGCGCGGGATCACAGATACGCAGTATTTT,CASSLRGITDTQYF
-,TRBJ1-5,TRBV27,many,TGTGCCAGCAGTTCCTCCTGGGGGCAGCCCCAGCATTTT,CASSSSWGQPQHF
-,TRBJ1-2,TRBV12-3/TRBV12-4,many,TGTGCCAGCAGTTTAGTCGGCGGGGCAGGGCACGCTACCTTC,CASSLVGGAGHATF
-,TRBJ1-2,TRBV5-4,-,TGTGTCAGCAGCTTGGGGGGGGAAGTTTATGGCTACACCTTC,CVSSLGGEVYGYTF
-,TRBJ2-1,TRBV5-1,-,TGCGCCAGCAGAGTACATGGCTCCTACAATGAGCAGTTCTTC,CASRVHGSYNEQFF
TRBD2,TRBJ2-7,TRBV20-1,many,TGCAGTGCTGGGCCCTCGGGACTAGGGTCCCACGAGCAGTACTTC,CSAGPSGLGSHEQYF
TRBD2,TRBJ2-5,TRBV7-8,many,TGTGCCAGCAGCTTAAGGGGACTAGTGGGAGCCCAGTACTTC,CASSLRGLVGAQYF
-,TRBJ2-7,TRBV5-8,many,TGTGCCAGCAGCACAGGATTTTGGACACTCTCCTACGAGCAGTACTTC,CASSTGFWTLSYEQYF
-,TRBJ2-5,TRBV7-9,-,TGTGCCAGCAGTTCAGGGGAGACCCAGTACTTC,CASSSGETQYF
TRBD1,TRBJ1-1,TRBV16,many,TGTGCCAGCAGCCAATTACAGGGGACTGAAGCTTTCTTT,CASSQLQGTEAFF
TRBD1,TRBJ2-1,TRBV6-1,many,TGTGCCAGCAGTGGTCAGACAGGGGGCCTGAATGAGCAGTTCTTC,CASSGQTGGLNEQFF
TRBD2,TRBJ2-1,TRBV30,many,TGTGCCTGGAAAGATCGGGGGGGAGGAGAGCAGTTCTTC,CAWKDRGGGEQFF